The source of this TCR beta chain is a study of OX40 agonist ivuxolimab in advanced cancers. The method was immunoSEQ multiplex PCR; TCRdb's version includes in-frame clones alone and lacks a portion of them. The top ten clones hold around 0.76% of a sample with roughly 100,000 clones, under 95% of them seen once. With 6 bases clipped from V and 7 bases from J, the junction kept 17 bases outside the gene matches. Germline CDR1 SGHTA, CDR2 FQGNSA. The CDR3 length is 16 residues. The chain is built from TRBV7-2 and TRBJ2-7, with 8 bases matching TRBD2. This sequence was found in an adult with an advanced solid tumor such as melanoma, head and neck, liver or kidney cancer. The sample here was CD4+ or CD8+ T cells sorted from blood, taken in a trial of the OX40 agonist ivuxolimab. CDR3 nucleotide sequence: TGTGCCAGCAGTCCCCCCTCCGGGAGGGCTTCTGGGGAGCAGTACTTC. This gives the protein CASSPPSGRASGEQYF.